This T cell receptor beta chain was identified in a study of shared clonotypes between healthy human individuals. About the research overall: Every donor yielded three CD4 naive, three CD4 memory, two CD8 naive and one CD8 memory plate.

Data came from immunoSEQ multiplex PCR; TCRdb stores just in-frame clones and leaves some out. The top ten hold about a third of the sample, which has 650,000 to 700,000 clones, about 90% seen once. Trimming took off 5 bases at V and 0 bases at J, with 9 bases between the two ends. The CDR3 loop spans 14 amino acids. Germline V gives CDR1 SGHTS, CDR2 YDEGEE. Material for sequencing was memory CD8+ T cells from PBMCs. The subset here: CD45RO+ cells pooled with CCR7-negative TemRA cells. The V gene is TRBV5-8, the J gene TRBJ1-5; no firm D call. The sequence derives from a man between 18 and 35 years old in good health. Some clones in this sample may be carry-over from other donors' samples. Here the CDR3 reads CASRVTFSNQPQHF. In nucleotides, the CDR3 is TGTGCCAGCAGGGTGACCTTTAGCAATCAGCCCCAGCATTTT.